This passage covers 13 T cell receptor beta chains from one sample sequenced in a study of blood T cell repertoires in COVID-19. Measured with immunoSEQ multiplex PCR; TCRdb has only the in-frame clones, and not every one. Found here are 75,000 to 95,000 clones, less than 75% of them singletons; the top ten hold 20% to 25%. Sequences were obtained from peripheral blood. The source of these receptors is a woman in her sixties in a cohort sampled during active or convalescent COVID-19.

This clone has a handful of counts. This chain joins TRBV19 and TRBJ2-1; tentatively, D is TRBD2 (6 bases). Trimming took 10 bases from V and 4 from J, leaving 17 bases between them. The CDR3 sequence is 14 residues long. Germline V gene data show CDR1 as LNHDA and CDR2 as SQIVND (reference sequence). CDR3 region: CATSRNGGYNEQFF. The CDR3 DNA reads as TGTGCCACCTCACGGAACGGGGGATACAATGAGCAGTTCTTC.

The chain uses TRBV5-1 and TRBJ1-1; 8 nucleotides align to TRBD1. The CDR3 runs to 14 residues. Losses at the gene ends were 4 bases for V and 4 bases for J; bases not matched to a gene: 6. Germline values: CDR1 SGHRS, CDR2 YFSETQ. The chain's CDR3 is CASSPQGGPTEAFF. The CDR3 DNA is TGCGCCAGCAGCCCACAGGGGGGCCCCACTGAAGCTTTCTTT. Drawing the rest from reference TRBV5-1 and TRBJ1-1, the complete variable domain is KAGVTQTPRYLIKTRGQQVTLSCSPISGHRSVSWYQQTPGQGLQFLFEYFSETQRNKGNFPGRFSGRQFSNSRSEMNVSTLELGDSALYLCASSPQGGPTEAFFGQGTRLTVV.

V and J are TRBV24-1 and TRBJ1-2; D unresolved. V gave up 5 bases and J gave up 2 bases, with 8 bases separating them. CDR3 size: 13 residues. Germline V gene lookup returns CDR1 KGHDR and CDR2 SFDVKD. The CDR3 sequence is CATSGGENYGYTF. For the CDR3, the DNA is TGTGCCACCAGTGGCGGAGAAAACTATGGCTACACCTTC.

The rearrangement uses TRBV12-3 or TRBV12-4 and TRBJ1-4, with a tentative D call TRBD1 (6 bases). This CDR3 spans 13 amino acids. Trimming shortened V by 8 bases and J by 8 bases, and 15 bases separated the two germline ends. The CDR3: CASRDTGWEKLFF. CDR3 DNA: TGTGCCAGCCGGGACACCGGATGGGAAAAACTGTTTTTT.

The chain uses TRBV25-1 and TRBJ1-2; D is unresolved. CDR3 size: 14 residues. Trimming took 3 bases from V and 4 from J, leaving 12 bases between them. CDR1 and CDR2 from the germline V gene are MGHDK and SYGVNS. CDR3 protein: CASSDHPGSYGYTF. CDR3 nucleotides: TGTGCCAGCAGTGATCACCCCGGGAGCTATGGCTACACCTTC.

The chain has TRBV19 and TRBJ2-3, with 10 bases fitting TRBD2. The CDR3 sequence is 14 residues long. Germline-derived CDR1 and CDR2 are LNHDA and SQIVND (reference sequence). V shed 5 bases, J shed 4 bases, and the junction held 3 bases outside the gene matches. In nucleotides, the CDR3 is TGTGCCAGTAGTGACGGACTAGCGGCAGATACGCAGTATTTT. It yields the protein CASSDGLAADTQYF.

V gene TRBV4-3 combines with J gene TRBJ1-2; D may be TRBD1 (6 bases). Trimming left V 1 base short and J 4 bases short, with 16 bases between. Germline lookup yields CDR1 LGHNA and CDR2 YSLEER. The CDR3 spans 16 residues. This CDR3 is CASSQGVGADSYGYTF. CDR3 DNA sequence: TGCGCCAGCAGCCAAGGGGTGGGGGCTGATAGCTATGGCTACACCTTC.

This chain joins TRBV2 and TRBJ2-3; TRBD1 matches 8 bases. This CDR3 has 14 amino acids. CDR1 SNHLY and CDR2 FYNNEI come from the germline V gene. V lost 6 bases to trimming and J lost 4 bases; unmatched junction nucleotides: 6. CDR3 sequence (DNA): TGTGCCAGCAGACCCAGGGGGCGCGCAGATACGCAGTATTTT. Protein: CASRPRGRADTQYF.

J is TRBJ2-4 and V is TRBV6-2 or TRBV6-3, with 7 bases matching TRBD1. The germline CDR1 and CDR2 sequences are MNHEY and SVGEGT. CDR3 length: 19 amino acids. Trimming took 2 bases from V and 5 from J; bases not matched to a gene: 18. The CDR3: CASSYTQPTGSIPQNIQYF. The DNA for the CDR3 is TGTGCCAGCAGTTACACCCAACCGACAGGGTCGATCCCACAAAACATTCAGTACTTC.

This chain links TRBV28 with TRBJ2-5; the match to TRBD1 covers 7 bases. This CDR3 contains 14 residues. Germline-derived CDR1 and CDR2 are MDHEN and SYDVKM. Losses at the gene ends were 1 base for V and 4 bases for J; bases not matched to a gene: 3. The CDR3, as DNA: TGTGCCAGCAGTTTATCCCGACAGGGAGAGACCCAGTACTTC. This translates into CASSLSRQGETQYF.

The chain joins TRBV6-2 or TRBV6-3 to TRBJ1-2; the match to TRBD1 covers 7 bases. V was clipped by 2 bases and J by 3 bases; unmatched bases: 0. CDR3 length equals 13 residues. Germline V gene sequence: CDR1 MNHEY, CDR2 SVGEGT. CDR3 DNA: TGTGCCAGCAGTTACACAGGGGACTATGGCTACACCTTC. This sequence encodes CASSYTGDYGYTF.

This sequence joins TRBV28 and TRBJ2-4, with 9 bases fitting TRBD1. The V gene's germline CDR1 is MDHEN and CDR2 SYDVKM. J was trimmed by 7 bases and V by 4 bases; bases with no gene match: 8. The CDR3 totals 15 residues. DNA of the CDR3: TGTGCCAGCAGTTCCTTGAGGGACAGGGAGAACATTCAGTACTTC. It codes for CASSSLRDRENIQYF. The full variable domain, its missing parts supplied by reference TRBV28 and TRBJ2-4, is DVKVTQSSRYLVKRTGEKVFLECVQDMDHENMFWYRQDPGLGLRLIYFSYDVKMKEKGDIPEGYSVSREKKERFSLILESASTNQTSMYLCASSSLRDRENIQYFGAGTRLSVL.

V usage is TRBV5-6 and J usage is TRBJ2-7, with 8 positions matching TRBD1. The V segment lost 6 bases and the J segment 2 bases; nucleotides outside the gene matches: 7. The CDR3 is made up of 14 amino acids. From germline, CDR1 is SGHDT and CDR2 YYEEEE. For the CDR3, the DNA is TGTGCCAGCACCGTGGGGGACAGGCCCTACGAGCAGTACTTC. Encoded protein: CASTVGDRPYEQYF.